The 22 T cell receptor beta chains below all came from one sample that was sequenced in a study of post-analysis software for immune sequencing data. General observations from the study: Included in a set of about five TRBV segments more frequent in patients than controls were TRBV5-6, TRBV5-1 and TRBV20-1.

cDNA libraries of TCR beta carried unique molecular identifiers. TCRdb independently ran MiXCR on the PCR reads; one entry per CDR3 protein. The sample includes roughly 580,000 distinct CDR3 sequences, about 40% of them seen just once. What these receptors recognize is not known. The sequencing sample was made of blood. The receptors shown here come from a girl aged 5-17 years with multiple sclerosis.

The J gene is TRBJ1-1, the V gene TRBV29-1; D is uncertain. Germline V gene lookup returns CDR1 SQVTM and CDR2 ANQGSEA. V shed 7 bases and J shed 1 base, with 10 bases lying between them. There are 12 residues in the CDR3. The CDR3 sequence is CSADLGNTEAFF. The CDR3 DNA sequence: TGCAGCGCCGATTTGGGGAACACTGAAGCTTTCTTT.

The rearrangement joins TRBV6-1 to TRBJ2-3; weak D call: TRBD1 (6 bases). This CDR3 contains 14 residues. Trimming shortened V by 6 bases and J by 2 bases, and 12 bases separated the two germline ends. Germline CDR1 is MNHNS and CDR2 is SASEGT. CDR3 loop: CASRRDTPTDTQYF. The CDR3 coding sequence is TGTGCCAGCAGGAGGGACACACCCACAGATACGCAGTATTTT.

This clonotype was seen only a few times. The chain recombines TRBV5-1 with TRBJ2-4, with 9 bases lining up with TRBD2. TRBJ2-7 explains the end of the DNA better; the J call may be wrong. The CDR3 extends over 16 amino acids. In germline, CDR1 is SGHRS, CDR2 YFSETQ. CDR3 sequence: CASSLAVTSGDYEQYF. CDR3 nucleotides: TGCGCCAGCAGCTTGGCCGTGACTAGCGGAGACTACGAGCAGTACTTC.

The chain couples TRBV29-1 to TRBJ2-5; possibly TRBD2 for D (6 bases). This CDR3 comprises 10 residues. V was shortened by 5 bases and J by 11 bases, with 12 bases between the two germline ends. The germline V gene has CDR1 SQVTM and CDR2 ANQGSEA. CDR3 sequence (DNA): TGCAGCGTTTCGGAGGGTGAGCAGTACTTC. Protein: CSVSEGEQYF.

This chain joins TRBV2 and TRBJ2-3; TRBD2 might be the D (6 bases). CDR3 length: 13 residues. Germline V CDR1 and CDR2: SNHLY, FYNNEI. Trimming took 3 bases from V and 12 from J, leaving 16 bases between them. CDR3 residues: CASSDRDSIAQYF. DNA for the CDR3: TGTGCCAGCAGTGATCGGGACTCGATAGCACAGTATTTT.

This clonotype was counted between two and nine times. The chain's CDR3 is CASRGDRLEQYF. CDR3 sequence (DNA): TGTGCCAGCAGAGGTGACAGACTCGAGCAGTACTTC. The V gene is TRBV2, the J gene TRBJ2-4; D perhaps matches TRBD1 (5 bases). The J call is doubtful: the DNA matches TRBJ2-7 better. The germline gives CDR1 SNHLY, CDR2 FYNNEI. This CDR3 is 12 amino acids long.

The V call is TRBV6-5, the J call TRBJ2-5; 7 nucleotides line up with TRBD2. Per germline, CDR1 MNHEY and CDR2 SVGAGI. The CDR3 has 15 amino acids. V lost 4 bases to trimming and J lost 5 bases; unmatched junction nucleotides: 10. The CDR3 loop reads CASSLGTKPGETQYF. CDR3 in DNA: TGTGCCAGCAGTTTGGGGACTAAGCCCGGGGAGACCCAGTACTTC.

The table lists this clonotype with many counts. The chain has TRBV12-3 or TRBV12-4 and TRBJ2-3; 9 nucleotides match TRBD2. The CDR3 runs 14 residues. V gave up 5 bases and J gave up 1 base; unmatched junction bases: 1. The DNA for the CDR3 is TGTGCCAGCAGTAGGACTAGCGGCACAGATACGCAGTATTTT. It encodes CASSRTSGTDTQYF.

The V gene is TRBV20-1, the J gene TRBJ2-5; 8 bases map to TRBD2. Matching the DNA end better, TRBJ2-7 makes the J call doubtful. Germline CDR1 is DFQATT and CDR2 is SNEGSKA (reference sequence). The CDR3 is 15 amino acids. The CDR3 spells CSARDFGGGFYEQYF. In DNA form, the CDR3 reads TGCAGTGCTAGAGATTTCGGCGGGGGGTTCTACGAGCAGTACTTC.

The rearrangement uses TRBV12-3 or TRBV12-4 and TRBJ1-3, with D perhaps matching TRBD1 (5 bases). The CDR3 consists of 15 residues. V was shortened by 2 bases and J by 7 bases, with 15 bases between the two germline ends. The CDR3 region is CASSLSPPGGNTIYF. As DNA, the CDR3 is TGTGCCAGCAGTTTAAGCCCGCCCGGGGGGAACACCATATATTTT.

This clonotype was recorded at least ten times. V usage is TRBV12-3 or TRBV12-4 and J usage is TRBJ2-2; a weak D match, TRBD1 (5 bases). The CDR3 runs 15 residues. V was clipped by 2 bases and J by 5 bases, with 12 bases between them. CDR3 coding DNA: TGTGCCAGCAGTTTACTTCTGCCAGGGACCGGGGAGCTGTTTTTT. This translates into CASSLLLPGTGELFF.

In this sample, this clonotype turned up a few times. CDR3 bases: TGCGCCAGCACCGAAGACAGATCCTACGAGCAGTACTTC. It codes for CASTEDRSYEQYF. V is TRBV10-2 and J is TRBJ2-7; D is perhaps TRBD1 (5 bases). Germline V lookup: CDR1 WSHSY, CDR2 SAAADI. Trimming took 7 bases from V and 1 from J, leaving 11 bases between them. This CDR3 region has 13 residues.

Points on this clonotype: A read error may produce the germline difference seen at one junction end. The CDR3 sequence: CTSSSLSLNTDTQYF. The DNA for the CDR3 is TGTACCAGCAGCTCGTTGTCTCTTAACACAGATACGCAGTATTTT. The chain couples TRBV7-6 to TRBJ2-3; D call uncertain. This CDR3 comprises 15 residues. CDR1 is SGHVS, CDR2 FNYEAQ, per germline.

V is TRBV12-3 or TRBV12-4 and J is TRBJ2-4, with TRBD1 matching over 7 bases. Trimming took 4 bases from V and 6 from J; bases not matched to a gene: 3. The CDR3 totals 13 residues. CDR3 sequence: CASSSGQLNIQYF. The CDR3 DNA is TGTGCCAGCAGTTCGGGACAGCTAAACATTCAGTACTTC.

The sample holds many counts of this clonotype. The rearrangement links TRBV12-3 or TRBV12-4 to TRBJ2-1; D uncertain. The CDR3 loop spans 14 amino acids. Between the trimmed V and J ends, which lost 7 bases and 0 bases, there was a span of 10 bases. The CDR3 nucleotides are TGTGCCAGCACCCCGACCAGCTCCTACAATGAGCAGTTCTTC. This gives the protein CASTPTSSYNEQFF.

In this sample, this clonotype turned up once. The chain combines TRBV6-5 with TRBJ2-7, with D perhaps TRBD2 (6 bases). Between the trimmed V and J ends, which lost 6 bases and 4 bases, there was a span of 22 bases. The CDR3 loop spans 16 amino acids. Germline lookup yields CDR1 MNHEY and CDR2 SVGAGI. CDR3 sequence reads: CASSFSSAGRGYEQYF. The DNA of the CDR3 is TGTGCCAGCAGCTTTTCTTCCGCCGGGAGAGGATACGAGCAGTACTTC.

J is TRBJ1-5 and V is TRBV12-3 or TRBV12-4, with a tentative D call TRBD1 (5 bases). The CDR3 is made up of 16 amino acids. The ends were cut back, 2 bases at V and 4 bases at J, with 15 bases in the middle. The CDR3 region has the DNA TGTGCCAGCAGTTTATTCGAGGGGACCCAAAATCAGCCCCAGCATTTT. Translated: CASSLFEGTQNQPQHF.

The chain recombines TRBV12-3 or TRBV12-4 with TRBJ1-6; 8 nucleotides align to TRBD1. The CDR3 runs 13 residues. Trimming removed 6 bases from V and 11 bases from J; junction bases left unmatched: 6. As DNA, the CDR3 is TGTGCCAGCAGGACAGGGGCAGAAGCACCCCTCCACTTT. Amino acid sequence: CASRTGAEAPLHF.

The chain couples TRBV5-6 to TRBJ2-7; D gene uncertain. In germline, CDR1 is SGHDT, CDR2 YYEEEE. The length of the CDR3 is 14 residues. Trimming stripped 3 bases from V and 3 bases from J, with 13 bases between. As DNA, the CDR3 is TGTGCCAGCAGCTGGCGGTCCGCCCACTACGAGCAGTACTTC. This codes for CASSWRSAHYEQYF.

In the case of this clonotype: The junction shows a germline mismatch at one end, possibly a read error. The DNA of the CDR3 is TGTGCCGGCAGCTTGGCCCTGGCTAGCGGGAGAAGGACAGATACGCAGTATTTT. Translation gives CAGSLALASGRRTDTQYF. The chain couples TRBV5-6 to TRBJ2-3; TRBD2 matches 10 bases. This CDR3 is 18 amino acids long. Germline V gene data show CDR1 as SGHDT and CDR2 as YYEEEE.

The gene calls are TRBV6-5 and TRBJ1-2; perhaps TRBD1 as D (6 bases). CDR3 length equals 15 residues. Germline CDR1 MNHEY, CDR2 SVGAGI. Trimming took off 3 bases at V and 2 bases at J, with 13 bases between the two ends. Here the CDR3 reads CASSYTGTTNYGYTF. CDR3 DNA: TGTGCCAGCAGTTATACCGGGACAACCAACTATGGCTACACCTTC.

The V call is TRBV24-1, the J call TRBJ2-5; unclear D gene. CDR3 length: 16 amino acids. V lost 0 bases and J lost 5, with 15 bases in between. CDR1 and CDR2 from the germline V gene are KGHDR and SFDVKD. CDR3 sequence reads: CATSDLRATEMETQYF. The DNA for the CDR3 is TGTGCCACCAGTGATTTGCGAGCAACCGAAATGGAGACCCAGTACTTC.